This TCR beta chain is from a study of control samples from healthy donors and cancer patients. Data came from immunoSEQ multiplex PCR; TCRdb stores just in-frame clones and leaves some out. The sample lists tens of thousands of clones, about 87% occurring once. Per the germline V gene, CDR1 is SGHTS and CDR2 is YDEGEE. CDR3 length: 14 residues. Trimming pared 6 bases from V and 7 bases from J, leaving 19 bases between. The clonotype was recovered from a woman aged 70 to 79 in good health. Material for sequencing was blood. The chain links TRBV5-8 to TRBJ1-2; weak D call: TRBD1 (5 bases). CDR3 residues: CASTRNRGEGGYTF. The CDR3, as DNA: TGTGCCAGCACCCGCAATCGGGGCGAGGGTGGCTACACCTTC.